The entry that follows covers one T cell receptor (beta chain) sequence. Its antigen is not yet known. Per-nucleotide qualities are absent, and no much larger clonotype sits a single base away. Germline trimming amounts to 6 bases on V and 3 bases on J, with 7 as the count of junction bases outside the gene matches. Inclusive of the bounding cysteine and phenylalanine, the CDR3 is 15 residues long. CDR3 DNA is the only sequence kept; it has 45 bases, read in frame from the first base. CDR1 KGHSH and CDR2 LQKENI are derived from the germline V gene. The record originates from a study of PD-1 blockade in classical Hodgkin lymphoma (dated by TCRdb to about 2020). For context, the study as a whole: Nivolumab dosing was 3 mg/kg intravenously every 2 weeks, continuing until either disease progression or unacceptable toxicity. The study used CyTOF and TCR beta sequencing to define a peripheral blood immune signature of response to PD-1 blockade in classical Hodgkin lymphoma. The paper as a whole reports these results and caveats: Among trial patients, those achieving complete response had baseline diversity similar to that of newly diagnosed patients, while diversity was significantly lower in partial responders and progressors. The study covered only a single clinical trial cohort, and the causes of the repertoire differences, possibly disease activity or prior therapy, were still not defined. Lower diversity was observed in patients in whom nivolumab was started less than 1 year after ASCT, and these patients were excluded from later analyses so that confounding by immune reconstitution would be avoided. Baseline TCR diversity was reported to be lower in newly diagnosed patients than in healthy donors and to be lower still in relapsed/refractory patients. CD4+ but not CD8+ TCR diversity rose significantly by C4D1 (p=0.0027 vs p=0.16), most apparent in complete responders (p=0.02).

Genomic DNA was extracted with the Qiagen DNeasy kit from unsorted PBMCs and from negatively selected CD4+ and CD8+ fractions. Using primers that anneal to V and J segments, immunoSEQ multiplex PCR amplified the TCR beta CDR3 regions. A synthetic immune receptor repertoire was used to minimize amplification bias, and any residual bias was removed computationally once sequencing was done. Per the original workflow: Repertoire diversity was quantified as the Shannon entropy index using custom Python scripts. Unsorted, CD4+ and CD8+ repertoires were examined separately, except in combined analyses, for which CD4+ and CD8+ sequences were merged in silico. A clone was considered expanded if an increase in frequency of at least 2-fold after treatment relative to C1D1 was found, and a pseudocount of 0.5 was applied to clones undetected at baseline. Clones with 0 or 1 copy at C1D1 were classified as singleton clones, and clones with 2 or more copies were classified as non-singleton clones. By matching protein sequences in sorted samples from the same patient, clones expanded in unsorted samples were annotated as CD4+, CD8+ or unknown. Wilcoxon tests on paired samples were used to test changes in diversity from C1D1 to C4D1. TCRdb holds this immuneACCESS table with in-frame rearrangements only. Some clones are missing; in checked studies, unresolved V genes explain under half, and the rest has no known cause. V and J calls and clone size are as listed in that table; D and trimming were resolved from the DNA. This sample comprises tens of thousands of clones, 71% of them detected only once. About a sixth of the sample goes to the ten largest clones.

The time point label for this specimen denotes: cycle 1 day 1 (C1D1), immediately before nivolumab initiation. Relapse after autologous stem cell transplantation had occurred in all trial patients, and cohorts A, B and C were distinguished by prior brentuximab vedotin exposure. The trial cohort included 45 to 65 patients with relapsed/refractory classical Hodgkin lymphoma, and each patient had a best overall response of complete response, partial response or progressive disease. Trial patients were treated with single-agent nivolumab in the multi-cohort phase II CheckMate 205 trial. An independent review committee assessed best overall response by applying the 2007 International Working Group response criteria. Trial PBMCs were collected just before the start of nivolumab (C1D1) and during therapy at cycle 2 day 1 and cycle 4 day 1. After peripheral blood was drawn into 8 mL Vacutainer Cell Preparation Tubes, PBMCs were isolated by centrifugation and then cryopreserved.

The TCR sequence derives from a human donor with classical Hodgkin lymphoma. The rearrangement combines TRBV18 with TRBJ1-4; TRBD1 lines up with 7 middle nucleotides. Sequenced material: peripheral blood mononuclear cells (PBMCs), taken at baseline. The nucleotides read TGTGCCAGCTCCCCCTCGACAGGGCCTAATGAAAAACTGTTTTTT. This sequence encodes CASSPSTGPNEKLFF. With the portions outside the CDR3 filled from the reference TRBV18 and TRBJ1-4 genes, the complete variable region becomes NAGVMQNPRHLVRRRGQEARLRCSPMKGHSHVYWYRQLPEEGLKFMVYLQKENIIDESGMPKERFSAEFPKEGPSILRIQQVVRGDSAAYFCASSPSTGPNEKLFFGSGTQLSVL.